These 16 T cell receptor beta chains were all obtained from the same sample, sequenced in a study of human T cells and chemical hapten exposure. Time point defined: patch test 2, 6 weeks after DPC sensitization. Treatment noted: therapeutic diphenylcyclopropenone sensitization with weekly scalp DPC. In TCRdb, the RACE reads were re-called with MiXCR into one record per CDR3 protein. The data hold about 73,000 distinct CDR3 sequences, with 7.5% to 9.5% observed a single time. The sample was whole blood, taken in connection with sensitization to the hapten diphenylcyclopropenone (DPC). These TCRs come from a woman between 45 and 60 years old with alopecia areata. Some clones in this sample may be carry-over from other donors' samples.

This clonotype was seen at least ten times. The gene calls are TRBV12-5 and TRBJ1-2; D is unresolved. Between the trimmed V and J ends, which lost 6 bases and 0 bases, there was a span of 11 bases. The CDR3 contains 14 residues. The germline V gene encodes CDR1 LGHNT and CDR2 FRNRAP. The CDR3 DNA reads TGTGCTAGTGGCCCTATTGTAGCTAACTATGGCTACACCTTC. It yields the protein CASGPIVANYGYTF.

This clonotype was counted a few times. The chain combines TRBV4-2 with TRBJ1-1; perhaps TRBD1 as D (5 bases). CDR1 is LGHNA, CDR2 YNFKEQ, per germline. The V gene lost 4 bases and the J gene lost 4 bases, with 16 bases spanning the gap. The CDR3 extends over 15 amino acids. CDR3 coding DNA: TGTGCCAGCAGCCCTAGCGGGGTCGGGGGCACTGAAGCTTTCTTT. This encodes CASSPSGVGGTEAFF.

Sample share makes this clonotype medium-sized (0.01 to 0.1%). The chain carries TRBV7-2 and TRBJ1-1; TRBD1 matches 9 bases. CDR1 is SGHTA, CDR2 FQGNSA, per germline. This CDR3 is 17 amino acids long. The V segment lost 5 bases and the J segment 1 base; nucleotides outside the gene matches: 11. The CDR3 reads CASSRDSTGGANTEAFF. CDR3 sequence (DNA): TGTGCCAGCAGCCGGGATTCTACAGGGGGCGCGAACACTGAAGCTTTCTTT.

This clonotype was found many times. The CDR3 bases are TGTGCCAGCTCACCACCACTAGCGGGTACCTACGAGCAGTACTTC. Residues: CASSPPLAGTYEQYF. The gene calls are TRBV18 and TRBJ2-7, with TRBD2 matching 9 bases. The CDR3 sequence is 15 residues long. The trim removed 0 bases at V and 2 bases at J, leaving 2 bases unmatched. Germline V CDR1 and CDR2: KGHSH, LQKENI.

This clonotype has only a few counts. The chain recombines TRBV7-2 with TRBJ2-1; D is undetermined. This CDR3 spans 12 amino acids. Germline V lookup: CDR1 SGHTA, CDR2 FQGNSA. Trimming took off 3 bases at V and 8 bases at J, with 8 bases between the two ends. CDR3 DNA sequence: TGTGCCAGCAGCTTTGTTGGGGATGAGCAGTTCTTC. It codes for CASSFVGDEQFF.

The chain is built from TRBV2 and TRBJ1-4; D remains ambiguous. In germline, CDR1 is SNHLY, CDR2 FYNNEI. This CDR3 region has 15 residues. The V end was cut by 0 bases, the J end by 4 bases, with 9 bases between. Here the CDR3 reads CASSEALVINEKLFF. CDR3 nucleotide sequence: TGTGCCAGCAGTGAAGCGCTTGTTATTAATGAAAAACTGTTTTTT.

This clonotype was picked up a small number of times. The chain carries TRBV13 and TRBJ1-6; 7 bases fit TRBD1. This CDR3 has 15 amino acids. V lost 3 bases to trimming and J lost 9 bases; unmatched junction nucleotides: 8. Looked up from germline, CDR1 is PRHDT and CDR2 is FYEKMQ (reference sequence). The CDR3 DNA sequence: TGTGCCAGCAGCTTCCAGACAGGGTTCTCTTCACCCCTCCACTTT. Translation gives CASSFQTGFSSPLHF.

V is TRBV20-1 and J is TRBJ2-3; D call uncertain. Per the germline V gene, CDR1 is DFQATT and CDR2 is SNEGSKA (reference sequence). The ends were cut back, 8 bases at V and 2 bases at J, with 11 bases in the middle. This CDR3 contains 12 residues. This CDR3 is CSPDSNTDTQYF. The CDR3 DNA sequence: TGCAGTCCTGACTCGAACACAGATACGCAGTATTTT.

This clonotype was detected many times. The chain recombines TRBV5-6 with TRBJ1-2; 7 bases map to TRBD1. The CDR3 has 13 amino acids. V was clipped by 4 bases and J by 8 bases; unmatched bases: 8. Germline CDR1 is SGHDT and CDR2 is YYEEEE. The CDR3 is CASSPTGDRGYTF. The CDR3 DNA follows: TGTGCCAGCAGCCCAACAGGGGACCGGGGCTACACCTTC.

This clonotype was seen more than once but under ten times. The chain uses TRBV12-3 or TRBV12-4 and TRBJ2-4, with TRBD1 matching 9 bases. The CDR3 runs to 15 residues. With 5 bases clipped from V and 8 bases from J, the junction kept 10 bases outside the gene matches. The CDR3 loop is CASSRSGDRADIQYF. As DNA, the CDR3 is TGTGCCAGCAGTCGTAGTGGGGACAGGGCGGACATTCAGTACTTC.

This clonotype occurred a few times. This rearrangement joins TRBV5-4 to TRBJ2-5; TRBD1 matches at 8 bases. The CDR3 length is 15 residues. Germline CDR1 and CDR2: SGHNT and YYREEE (reference sequence). J gave up 3 bases and V 3 bases, and 7 bases lay outside the gene matches. Written as DNA, the CDR3 is TGTGCCAGCAGCTCAGGACAGGGAATAGAAGAGACCCAGTACTTC. It is translated as CASSSGQGIEETQYF.

The J gene is TRBJ2-7, the V gene TRBV20-1, with 8 bases lining up with TRBD2. The CDR3 consists of 15 residues. The V gene's germline CDR1 is DFQATT and CDR2 SNEGSKA (reference sequence). V was clipped by 0 bases and J by 2 bases; unmatched bases: 6. The CDR3 nucleotides are TGCAGTGCTAGAGATAGCGGGGACATCGCCTACGAGCAGTACTTC. This gives the protein CSARDSGDIAYEQYF.

Only a few counts were recorded for this clonotype. This chain links TRBV20-1 with TRBJ1-1, with D possibly matching TRBD1 (6 bases). Trimming took off 3 bases at V and 5 bases at J, with 10 bases between the two ends. The germline V gene encodes CDR1 DFQATT and CDR2 SNEGSKA (reference sequence). This CDR3 is built from 12 residues. This CDR3 is CSASRGGTEAFF. CDR3 in DNA: TGCAGTGCTAGTAGGGGGGGTACTGAAGCTTTCTTT.

There are a few counts of this clonotype. This chain joins TRBV20-1 and TRBJ2-3; 14 nucleotides match TRBD2. The CDR3 extends over 15 amino acids. V was clipped by 4 bases and J by 5 bases; unmatched bases: 5. The germline gives CDR1 DFQATT, CDR2 SNEGSKA (reference sequence). In DNA form, the CDR3 reads TGCAGTGCTACGGGACTAGCGGGAGCGGTAGATACGCAGTATTTT. This translates into CSATGLAGAVDTQYF.

V usage is TRBV27 and J usage is TRBJ2-7, with a weak D call TRBD1 (6 bases). CDR1 is MNHEY and CDR2 is SMNVEV in the germline V gene (reference sequence). This CDR3 is 14 amino acids long. V gave up 5 bases and J gave up 6 bases, with 17 bases separating them. CDR3 amino acids: CASSAQGSRSEQYF. CDR3 coding DNA: TGTGCCAGCAGTGCCCAGGGGTCCCGGAGCGAGCAGTACTTC.

The rearrangement uses TRBV4-1 and TRBJ2-7; the D call may be TRBD1 or TRBD2 (5 bases each). V was shortened by 1 base and J by 5 bases, with 9 bases between the two germline ends. CDR1 and CDR2 (germline): MGHRA, YSYEKL. CDR3 length: 13 amino acids. This chain's CDR3 is CASSQVEGNEQYF. In DNA form, the CDR3 reads TGCGCCAGCAGCCAAGTTGAGGGGAACGAGCAGTACTTC.